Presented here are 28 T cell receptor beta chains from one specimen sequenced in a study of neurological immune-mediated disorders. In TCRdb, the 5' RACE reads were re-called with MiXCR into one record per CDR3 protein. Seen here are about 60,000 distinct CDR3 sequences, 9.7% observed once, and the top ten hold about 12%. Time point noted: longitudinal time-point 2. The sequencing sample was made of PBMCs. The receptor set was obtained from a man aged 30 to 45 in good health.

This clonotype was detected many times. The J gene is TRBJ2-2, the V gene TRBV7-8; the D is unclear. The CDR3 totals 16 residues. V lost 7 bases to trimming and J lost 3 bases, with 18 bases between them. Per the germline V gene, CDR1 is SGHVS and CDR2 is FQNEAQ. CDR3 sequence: CASTPRQVAYTGELFF. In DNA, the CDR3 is TGTGCCAGCACCCCGAGGCAGGTCGCTTACACCGGGGAGCTGTTTTTT.

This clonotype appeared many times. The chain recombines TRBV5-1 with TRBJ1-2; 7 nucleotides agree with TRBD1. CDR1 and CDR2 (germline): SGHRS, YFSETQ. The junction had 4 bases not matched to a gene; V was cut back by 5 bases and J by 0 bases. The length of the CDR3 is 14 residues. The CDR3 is CASSEGTANYGYTF. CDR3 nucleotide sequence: TGCGCCAGCAGTGAAGGGACAGCTAACTATGGCTACACCTTC. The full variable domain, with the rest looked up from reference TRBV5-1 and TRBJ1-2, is KAGVTQTPRYLIKTRGQQVTLSCSPISGHRSVSWYQQTPGQGLQFLFEYFSETQRNKGNFPGRFSGRQFSNSRSEMNVSTLELGDSALYLCASSEGTANYGYTFGSGTRLTVV.

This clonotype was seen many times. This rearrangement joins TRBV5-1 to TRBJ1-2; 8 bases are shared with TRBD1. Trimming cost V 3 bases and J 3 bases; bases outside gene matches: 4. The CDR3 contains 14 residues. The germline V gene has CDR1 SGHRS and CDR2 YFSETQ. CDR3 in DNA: TGCGCCAGCAGCTCCCTGACAGGGGACTATGGCTACACCTTC. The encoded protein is CASSSLTGDYGYTF.

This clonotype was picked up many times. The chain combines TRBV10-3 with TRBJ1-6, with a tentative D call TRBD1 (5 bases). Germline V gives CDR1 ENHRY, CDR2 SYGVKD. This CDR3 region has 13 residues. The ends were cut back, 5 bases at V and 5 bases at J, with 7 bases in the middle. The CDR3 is CAISPRDNSPLHF. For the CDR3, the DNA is TGTGCCATCAGTCCCAGGGATAATTCACCCCTCCACTTT.

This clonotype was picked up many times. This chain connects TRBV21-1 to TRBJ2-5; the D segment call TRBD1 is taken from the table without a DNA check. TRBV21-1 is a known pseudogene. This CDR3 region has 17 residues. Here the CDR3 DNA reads TGTGCCAGCAGCAAAGAGACCTCAGGGGTTTACCAAGAGACCCAGTACTTC. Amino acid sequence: CASSKETSGVYQETQYF.

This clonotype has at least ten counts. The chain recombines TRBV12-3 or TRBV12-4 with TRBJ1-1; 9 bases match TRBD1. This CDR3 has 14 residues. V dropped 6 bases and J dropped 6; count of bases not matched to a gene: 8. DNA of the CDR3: TGTGCCAGCAGCGGGACAGGGACGAGAGCTGAAGCTTTCTTT. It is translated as CASSGTGTRAEAFF.

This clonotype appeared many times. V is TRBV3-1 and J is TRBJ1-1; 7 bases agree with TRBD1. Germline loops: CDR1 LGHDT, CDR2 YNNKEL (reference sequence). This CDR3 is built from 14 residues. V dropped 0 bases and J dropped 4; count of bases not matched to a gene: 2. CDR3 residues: CASSQEQGSTEAFF. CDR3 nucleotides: TGTGCCAGCAGCCAAGAACAGGGGAGCACTGAAGCTTTCTTT.

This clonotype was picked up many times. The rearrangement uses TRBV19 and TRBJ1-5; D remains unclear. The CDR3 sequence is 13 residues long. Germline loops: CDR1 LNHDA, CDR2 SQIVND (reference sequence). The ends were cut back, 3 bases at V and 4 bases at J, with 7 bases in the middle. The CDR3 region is CASSMQTNQPQHF. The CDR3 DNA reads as TGTGCCAGTAGTATGCAGACGAATCAGCCCCAGCATTTT.

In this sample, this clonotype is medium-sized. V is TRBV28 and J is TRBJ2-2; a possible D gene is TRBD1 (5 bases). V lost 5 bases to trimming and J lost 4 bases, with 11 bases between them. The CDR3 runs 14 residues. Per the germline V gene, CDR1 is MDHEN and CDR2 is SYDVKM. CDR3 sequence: CASSPWGGTGELFF. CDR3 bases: TGTGCCAGCAGTCCATGGGGCGGCACCGGGGAGCTGTTTTTT.

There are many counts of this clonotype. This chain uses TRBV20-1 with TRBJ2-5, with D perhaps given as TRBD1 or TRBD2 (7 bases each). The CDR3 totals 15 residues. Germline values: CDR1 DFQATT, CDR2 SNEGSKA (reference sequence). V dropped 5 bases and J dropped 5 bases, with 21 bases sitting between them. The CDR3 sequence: CSAPGGGGGKETQYF. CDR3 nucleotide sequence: TGCAGTGCTCCCGGAGGGGGCGGGGGAAAGGAGACCCAGTACTTC.

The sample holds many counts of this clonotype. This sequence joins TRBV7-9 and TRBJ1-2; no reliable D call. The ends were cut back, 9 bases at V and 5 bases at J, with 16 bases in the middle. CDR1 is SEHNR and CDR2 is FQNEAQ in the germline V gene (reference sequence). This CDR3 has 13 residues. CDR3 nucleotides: TGTGCCAGTGGATCGGACTCAGGATATGGCTACACCTTC. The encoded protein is CASGSDSGYGYTF.

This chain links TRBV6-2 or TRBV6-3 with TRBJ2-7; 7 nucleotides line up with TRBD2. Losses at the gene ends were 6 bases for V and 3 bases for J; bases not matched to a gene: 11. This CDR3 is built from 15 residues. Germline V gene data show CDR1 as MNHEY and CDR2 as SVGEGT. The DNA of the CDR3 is TGTGCCAGCAGCCCGGCTAGCGGCCTCCGCTACGAGCAGTACTTC. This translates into CASSPASGLRYEQYF.

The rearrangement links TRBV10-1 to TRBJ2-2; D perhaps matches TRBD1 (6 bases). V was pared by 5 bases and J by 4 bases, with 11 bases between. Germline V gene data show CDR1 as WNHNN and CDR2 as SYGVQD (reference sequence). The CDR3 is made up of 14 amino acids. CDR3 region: CASSPLQGTGELFF. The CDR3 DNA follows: TGCGCCAGCAGTCCCCTACAGGGCACCGGGGAGCTGTTTTTT.

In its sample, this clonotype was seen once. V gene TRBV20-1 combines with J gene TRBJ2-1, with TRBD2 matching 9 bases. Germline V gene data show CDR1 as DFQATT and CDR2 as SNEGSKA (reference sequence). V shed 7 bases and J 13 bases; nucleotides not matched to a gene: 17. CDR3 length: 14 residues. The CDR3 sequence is CSVQTSGRYNYQFF. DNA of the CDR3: TGCAGTGTCCAGACTAGCGGCCGTTACAATTATCAGTTCTTC.

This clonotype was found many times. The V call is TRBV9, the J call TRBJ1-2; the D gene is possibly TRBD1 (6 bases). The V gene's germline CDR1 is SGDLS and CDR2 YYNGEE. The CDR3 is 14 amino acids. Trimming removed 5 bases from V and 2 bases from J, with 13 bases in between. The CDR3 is CASRSSGTNYGYTF. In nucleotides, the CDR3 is TGTGCCAGCAGGTCCTCCGGGACAAACTATGGCTACACCTTC. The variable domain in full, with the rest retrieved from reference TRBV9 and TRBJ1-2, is DSGVTQTPKHLITATGQRVTLRCSPRSGDLSVYWYQQSLDQGLQFLIQYYNGEERAKGNILERFSAQQFPDLHSELNLSSLELGDSALYFCASRSSGTNYGYTFGSGTRLTVV.

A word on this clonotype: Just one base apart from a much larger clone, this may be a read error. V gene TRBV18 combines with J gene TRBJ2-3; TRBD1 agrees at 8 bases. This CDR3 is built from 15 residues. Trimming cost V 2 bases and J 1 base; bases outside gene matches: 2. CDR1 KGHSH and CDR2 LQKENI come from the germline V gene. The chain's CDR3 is CASSPSRGRTDTQYF. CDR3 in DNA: TGTGCCAGCTCACCATCCAGGGGGCGCACAGATACGCAGTATTTT.

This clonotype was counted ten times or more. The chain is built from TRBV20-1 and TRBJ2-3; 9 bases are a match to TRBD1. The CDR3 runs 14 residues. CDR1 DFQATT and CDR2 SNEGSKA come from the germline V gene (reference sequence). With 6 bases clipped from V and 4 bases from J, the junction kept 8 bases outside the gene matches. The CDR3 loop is CSASGTGLPDTQYF. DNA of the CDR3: TGCAGTGCCTCCGGGACAGGGTTGCCAGATACGCAGTATTTT.

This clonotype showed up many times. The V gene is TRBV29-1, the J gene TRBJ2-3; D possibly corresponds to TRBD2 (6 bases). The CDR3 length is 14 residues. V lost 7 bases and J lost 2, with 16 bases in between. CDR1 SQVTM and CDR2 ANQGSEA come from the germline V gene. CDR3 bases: TGCAGCGCCACGCTCGGGAGAACCACAGATACGCAGTATTTT. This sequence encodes CSATLGRTTDTQYF.

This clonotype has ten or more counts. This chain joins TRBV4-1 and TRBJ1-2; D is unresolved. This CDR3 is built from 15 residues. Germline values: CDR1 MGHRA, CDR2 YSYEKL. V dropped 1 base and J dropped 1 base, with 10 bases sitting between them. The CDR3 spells CASSQVPGNNYGYTF. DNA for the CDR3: TGCGCCAGCAGCCAAGTCCCGGGAAATAACTATGGCTACACCTTC.

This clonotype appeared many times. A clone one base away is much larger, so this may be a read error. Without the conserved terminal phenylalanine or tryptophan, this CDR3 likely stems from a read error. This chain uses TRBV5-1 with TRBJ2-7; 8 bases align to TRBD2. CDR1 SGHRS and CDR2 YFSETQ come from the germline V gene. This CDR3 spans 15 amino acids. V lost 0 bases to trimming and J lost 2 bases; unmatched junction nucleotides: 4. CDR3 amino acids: CASSLVVGRAYEQYL. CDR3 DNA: TGCGCCAGCAGCTTGGTGGTCGGGAGGGCCTACGAGCAGTACCTC.

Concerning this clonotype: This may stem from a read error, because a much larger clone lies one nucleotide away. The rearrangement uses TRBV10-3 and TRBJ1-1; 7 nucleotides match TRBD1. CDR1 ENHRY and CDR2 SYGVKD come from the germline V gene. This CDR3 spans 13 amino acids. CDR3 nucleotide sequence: TGTGCCATCAGACAGGGGTTGAACACTGACGCTTTCTTT. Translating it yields CAIRQGLNTDAFF.

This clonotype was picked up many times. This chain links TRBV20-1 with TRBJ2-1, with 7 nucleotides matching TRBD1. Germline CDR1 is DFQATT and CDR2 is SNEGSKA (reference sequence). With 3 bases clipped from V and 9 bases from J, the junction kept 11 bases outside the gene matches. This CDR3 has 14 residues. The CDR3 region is CSARGDSYNSEQFF. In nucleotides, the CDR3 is TGCAGTGCTAGGGGGGACAGCTACAATAGTGAGCAGTTCTTC.

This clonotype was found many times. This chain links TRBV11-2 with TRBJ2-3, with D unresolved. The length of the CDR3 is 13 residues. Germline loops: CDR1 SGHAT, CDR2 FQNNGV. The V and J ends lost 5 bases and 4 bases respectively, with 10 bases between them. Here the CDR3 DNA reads TGTGCCAGCAGCACGACTCGGGCAGATACGCAGTATTTT. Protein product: CASSTTRADTQYF.

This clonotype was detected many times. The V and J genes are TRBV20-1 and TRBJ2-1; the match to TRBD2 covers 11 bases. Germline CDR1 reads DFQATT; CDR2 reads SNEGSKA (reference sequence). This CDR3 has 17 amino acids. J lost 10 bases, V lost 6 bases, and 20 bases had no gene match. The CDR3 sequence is CSATTPGLAVYTMEQFF. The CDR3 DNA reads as TGCAGTGCAACGACACCGGGACTAGCGGTATATACAATGGAGCAGTTCTTC.

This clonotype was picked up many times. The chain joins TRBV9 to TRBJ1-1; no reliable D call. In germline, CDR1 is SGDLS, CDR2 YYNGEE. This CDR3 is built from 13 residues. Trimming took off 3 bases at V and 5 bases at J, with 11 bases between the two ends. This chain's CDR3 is CASSEGARTEAFF. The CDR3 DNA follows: TGTGCCAGCAGCGAAGGAGCTCGGACTGAAGCTTTCTTT.

The CDR3: CASRQTSGAYEQYF. In nucleotides, the CDR3 is TGTGCCAGCAGGCAGACTAGCGGGGCCTACGAGCAGTACTTC. The chain has TRBV28 and TRBJ2-7, with 11 bases lining up with TRBD2. The germline V gene has CDR1 MDHEN and CDR2 SYDVKM. V lost 6 bases, J lost 2 bases, and 3 bases stayed unmatched. The CDR3 covers 14 residues.

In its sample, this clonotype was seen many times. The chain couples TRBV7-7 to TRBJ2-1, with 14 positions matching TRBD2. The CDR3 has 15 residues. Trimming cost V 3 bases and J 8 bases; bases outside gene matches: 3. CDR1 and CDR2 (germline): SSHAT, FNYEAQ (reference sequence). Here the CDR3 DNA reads TGTGCCAGCAGCTTGGGACTAGCGGGAGTCCATGAGCAGTTCTTC. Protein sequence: CASSLGLAGVHEQFF.

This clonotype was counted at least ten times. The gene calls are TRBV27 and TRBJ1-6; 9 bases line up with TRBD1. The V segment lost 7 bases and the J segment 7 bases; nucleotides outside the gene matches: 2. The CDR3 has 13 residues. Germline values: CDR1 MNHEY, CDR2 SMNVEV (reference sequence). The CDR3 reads CASTGQGNSPLHF. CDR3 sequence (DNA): TGTGCCAGCACCGGACAGGGGAATTCACCCCTCCACTTT.